The clone carrying this T cell receptor (beta chain) has a handful of counts. The antigen is unknown. It was with 60 Vbeta and 13 Jbeta primers that the PCR ran. Here immunoSEQ multiplex PCR was the method, and the copy in TCRdb shows in-frame clones only, minus some. The sample lists about 140,000 clones; roughly 65% were seen once. The sample originates from a study of cytomegalovirus exposure and HLA in healthy donors. The study's findings and limits: Later analysis placed DRB1 highest and HLA-C lowest in TCR association rates, which differed by HLA locus. Researchers counted 180 or so TCR beta chains as cytomegalovirus-associated. Immune exposure was documented only through CMV serostatus. Whilst most TCR sequences proved rare, a subset of public TCRs occurred across many donors.

Germline CDR1 and CDR2: SGHTA and FQGTGA. J gave up 2 bases and V 4 bases, and 3 bases lay outside the gene matches. The CDR3 has 15 residues. The chain recombines TRBV7-3 with TRBJ2-1, with 9 bases fitting TRBD1. This sequence originates from a woman aged 25 to 39 in good health and CMV-seronegative. Sequencing was done on a sample of PBMCs. CDR3 protein: CASSSGTGPYNEQFF. The CDR3 nucleotides are TGTGCCAGCAGCTCTGGGACAGGGCCCTACAATGAGCAGTTCTTC.